These 10 T cell receptor beta chains share one sample of origin, sequenced in a study of low-dose radiotherapy and immunotherapy resistance in tumors. Gene-specific TRAV and TRBV primers were used for first-strand cDNA, covering alpha and beta chains. It was with a constant-region primer and a V-primer adapter that TCRs were amplified over around 18 PCR cycles. TCRdb fed the reads into MiXCR, producing one record per CDR3 protein. This table holds tens of thousands of distinct CDR3 sequences, roughly a sixth found once. Time point indicated: before trial treatment. Here the sequenced sample was PBMCs, taken before treatment. These receptors were obtained from a male donor with prostate cancer.

Many counts were recorded for this clonotype. The chain employs TRBV6-6 and TRBJ1-1; TRBD1 matches at 7 bases. The CDR3 is 16 amino acids. Germline V gives CDR1 MNHNY, CDR2 SVGAGI (reference sequence). V dropped 4 bases and J dropped 1; count of bases not matched to a gene: 9. The DNA of the CDR3 is TGTGCCAGCAGTTCCCCGACAGGGTCTGGGAACACTGAAGCTTTCTTT. Translation gives CASSSPTGSGNTEAFF.

The CDR3 sequence: CASRKRGGNEKLFF. The DNA of the CDR3 is TGCGCCAGCAGGAAGCGGGGGGGGAATGAAAAACTGTTTTTT. This sequence joins TRBV4-3 and TRBJ1-4, with D perhaps matching TRBD1 (5 bases). V lost 6 bases, J lost 5 bases, and 13 bases lay in between. The CDR3 is 14 amino acids. CDR1 is LGHNA, CDR2 YSLEER, per germline.

Many counts were recorded for this clonotype. DNA of the CDR3: TGTGCCAGCAGTTACTCCGACTCCCTCCACTTT. Translated, it gives CASSYSDSLHF. V is TRBV6-6 and J is TRBJ1-6; D not resolved. The CDR3 consists of 11 residues. Trimming cost V 0 bases and J 14 bases, with 5 bases left between them. Per germline, CDR1 MNHNY and CDR2 SVGAGI (reference sequence).

This clonotype showed up many times. V and J are TRBV10-3 and TRBJ2-7; possibly TRBD1 for D (5 bases). The CDR3 length is 14 residues. Per the germline V gene, CDR1 is ENHRY and CDR2 is SYGVKD. The V end lost 1 base, the J end lost 2 bases, and 9 bases lay between the germline ends. In DNA form, the CDR3 reads TGTGCCATCAGTGAGTATTCGGACACCTACGAGCAGTACTTC. It specifies CAISEYSDTYEQYF.

This clonotype appeared a single time. Given a far larger clone just one base away, this is likely a sequencing read error. Lacking the conserved final phenylalanine or tryptophan, this CDR3 likely reflects a read error. The chain carries TRBV13 and TRBJ2-2; possible D gene TRBD1, 6 bases. The CDR3 is 14 amino acids. Germline assignment: CDR1 PRHDT and CDR2 FYEKMQ (reference sequence). With 5 bases removed from V and 5 bases from J, the gap between germline ends came to 12 bases. CDR3 sequence (DNA): TGTGCCAGCAGCCATCCAGGGGAAACCGGGGAGCTGTTTGTT. It specifies CASSHPGETGELFV.

In its sample, this clonotype was seen many times. The chain combines TRBV2 with TRBJ2-1, with 12 bases aligning to TRBD1. The V segment lost 7 bases and the J segment 9 bases; nucleotides outside the gene matches: 7. Germline V gene lookup returns CDR1 SNHLY and CDR2 FYNNEI. The CDR3 totals 14 residues. CDR3 sequence reads: CASKGGTGGGEQFF. As DNA, the CDR3 is TGTGCCAGCAAAGGAGGGACAGGGGGCGGTGAGCAGTTCTTC. The whole variable domain, remainder taken from reference TRBV2 and TRBJ2-1, is EPEVTQTPSHQVTQMGQEVILRCVPISNHLYFYWYRQILGQKVEFLVSFYNNEISEKSEIFDDQFSVERPDGSNFTLKIRSTKLEDSAMYFCASKGGTGGGEQFFGPGTRLTVL.

This clonotype was counted many times. This chain joins TRBV20-1 and TRBJ2-1; D unclear. Trimming cost V 4 bases and J 5 bases, with 15 bases left between them. The CDR3 runs 14 residues. The V gene's germline CDR1 is DFQATT and CDR2 SNEGSKA (reference sequence). The CDR3 DNA sequence: TGCAGTGCTAAAGGTGTGGGCCGACACAATGAGCAGTTCTTC. Its protein product is CSAKGVGRHNEQFF.

A word on this clonotype: An end of the junction does not agree with germline; a read error may underlie this. As DNA, the CDR3 is TGTGCCACCAGCCGCCCCTTTAGCGTGTACGAGCAGTATTTC. It encodes CATSRPFSVYEQYF. The chain recombines TRBV15 with TRBJ2-7; TRBD2 might be the D (5 bases). CDR3 length equals 14 residues. Germline CDR1 LNHNV, CDR2 YYDKDF (reference sequence).

This chain joins TRBV7-2 and TRBJ2-7; D not resolved. The CDR3 runs 12 residues. Trimming cost V 0 bases and J 6 bases, with 6 bases left between them. Germline CDR1 reads SGHTA; CDR2 reads FQGNSA. The DNA of the CDR3 is TGTGCCAGCAGCTTAGCCCGAGCCGAGCAGTACTTC. Translating it yields CASSLARAEQYF.

The gene calls are TRBV28 and TRBJ2-3; 7 bases are a match to TRBD2. Germline CDR1 reads MDHEN; CDR2 reads SYDVKM. The CDR3 is 16 amino acids. J gave up 1 base and V 4 bases, and 8 bases lay outside the gene matches. CDR3 coding DNA: TGTGCCAGCAGTTACGTGGGAGGGAGAGGCACAGATACGCAGTATTTT. Amino acid sequence: CASSYVGGRGTDTQYF.